These 25 T cell receptor beta chains were all obtained from the same sample, sequenced in a study of identical twins. TCRdb recomputed calls from the 5' RACE reads with MiXCR, one row per CDR3 protein. This repertoire shows around 140,000 distinct CDR3 sequences, roughly 3.3% found once; its top ten account for more than 7%. Material for sequencing was memory T cells sorted from blood. The receptors shown here come from a man between 18 and 29 years old in good health.

The sample holds many counts of this clonotype. V is TRBV7-2 and J is TRBJ2-5, with 7 bases identical to TRBD1. The CDR3 is made up of 14 amino acids. Trimming at V came to 1 base and at J to 4 bases, leaving 3 bases not matched to a gene. CDR1 and CDR2 (germline): SGHTA, FQGNSA. This CDR3 reads CASSLDTGAETQYF. The CDR3 bases are TGTGCCAGCAGCTTAGATACAGGGGCAGAGACCCAGTACTTC. Full variable domain (outside the CDR3, taken from reference TRBV7-2 and TRBJ2-5): GAGVSQSPSNKVTEKGKDVELRCDPISGHTALYWYRQSLGQGLEFLIYFQGNSAPDKSGLPSDRFSAERTGGSVSTLTIQRTQQEDSAVYLCASSLDTGAETQYFGPGTRLLVL.

This clonotype showed up many times. V usage is TRBV2 and J usage is TRBJ2-3; D may be TRBD1 (6 bases). Germline-derived CDR1 and CDR2 are SNHLY and FYNNEI. The germline V and J ends were trimmed by 5 bases and 0 bases, with 12 bases remaining between them. The CDR3 has 15 residues. Here the CDR3 reads CASSLQGSSTDTQYF. The DNA of the CDR3 is TGTGCCAGCAGTTTACAGGGTAGTAGCACAGATACGCAGTATTTT.

This clonotype was counted at least ten times. The chain has TRBV5-6 and TRBJ2-7; D assignment may be TRBD1 or TRBD2 (5 bases each). V lost 4 bases to trimming and J lost 9 bases, with 23 bases between them. Per germline, CDR1 SGHDT and CDR2 YYEEEE. The CDR3 consists of 15 residues. The CDR3 loop reads CASSLNQGVTSRQYF. Here the CDR3 DNA reads TGTGCCAGCAGCCTAAACCAGGGAGTTACGAGTAGGCAGTACTTC. Combining the CDR3 with reference TRBV5-6 and TRBJ2-7 gives the whole variable domain DAGVTQSPTHLIKTRGQQVTLRCSPKSGHDTVSWYQQALGQGPQFIFQYYEEEERQRGNFPDRFSGHQFPNYSSELNVNALLLGDSALYLCASSLNQGVTSRQYFGPGTRLTVT.

This clonotype was detected many times. V is TRBV7-9 and J is TRBJ1-2; 8 bases agree with TRBD1. J gave up 3 bases and V 5 bases, and 5 bases lay outside the gene matches. CDR3 length equals 14 residues. Per the germline V gene, CDR1 is SEHNR and CDR2 is FQNEAQ (reference sequence). The CDR3 DNA reads TGTGCCAGCAGCCAGGGGGCTGATGACTATGGCTACACCTTC. Its translation: CASSQGADDYGYTF. Full variable domain (missing parts from reference TRBV7-9 and TRBJ1-2): DTGVSQNPRHKITKRGQNVTFRCDPISEHNRLYWYRQTLGQGPEFLTYFQNEAQLEKSRLLSDRFSAERPKGSFSTLEIQRTEQGDSAMYLCASSQGADDYGYTFGSGTRLTVV.

This clonotype has at least ten counts. This chain connects TRBV6-1 to TRBJ1-3; 8 nucleotides agree with TRBD1. The CDR3 totals 15 residues. The germline V gene has CDR1 MNHNS and CDR2 SASEGT. V shed 6 bases and J 3 bases; nucleotides not matched to a gene: 7. The CDR3 spells CASSRQGKIGNTIYF. The CDR3 DNA follows: TGTGCCAGCAGCCGACAGGGGAAGATTGGAAACACCATATATTTT.

Ten or more counts support this clonotype. This chain uses TRBV20-1 with TRBJ2-4, with 7 nucleotides matching TRBD2. The CDR3 consists of 14 residues. The junction had 7 bases not matched to a gene; V was cut back by 0 bases and J by 8 bases. Germline CDR1 is DFQATT and CDR2 is SNEGSKA (reference sequence). The CDR3 DNA follows: TGCAGTGCTAGAGATGGGACCGGGGGGTACATTCAGTACTTC. Encoded protein: CSARDGTGGYIQYF.

This clonotype was seen ten or more times. The chain uses TRBV9 and TRBJ2-5, with TRBD2 identical over 7 bases. Trimming at V came to 3 bases and at J to 1 base, leaving 6 bases not matched to a gene. The length of the CDR3 is 15 residues. Germline CDR1 SGDLS, CDR2 YYNGEE. Here the CDR3 reads CASSAHTGGQETQYF. The CDR3 region has the DNA TGTGCCAGCAGCGCTCACACGGGGGGCCAAGAGACCCAGTACTTC.

This clonotype was seen at least ten times. The rearrangement uses TRBV4-2 and TRBJ2-1; D remains ambiguous. The CDR3 length is 11 residues. V lost 0 bases and J 8 bases, leaving 2 bases between the germline ends. Germline values: CDR1 LGHNA, CDR2 YNFKEQ. The CDR3 nucleotides are TGTGCCAGCAGCCAAGAGGATGAGCAGTTCTTC. Its protein product is CASSQEDEQFF.

The sample holds many counts of this clonotype. The V gene is TRBV20-1, the J gene TRBJ2-5; 9 nucleotides agree with TRBD1. The CDR3 extends over 15 amino acids. V dropped 0 bases and J dropped 5; count of bases not matched to a gene: 7. Germline V lookup: CDR1 DFQATT, CDR2 SNEGSKA (reference sequence). CDR3 residues: CSARDSQGAGETQYF. The CDR3 nucleotides are TGCAGTGCTAGAGATTCACAGGGGGCGGGTGAGACCCAGTACTTC.

This clonotype was recorded many times. The chain recombines TRBV6-2 or TRBV6-3 with TRBJ2-6; D is uncertain. CDR3 length: 13 residues. CDR1 and CDR2 from the germline V gene are MNHEY and SVGEGT. Trimming removed 8 bases at V and 0 bases at J, with 5 bases between. The CDR3, as DNA: TGTGCCAGCTTAGCCTCTGGGGCCAACGTCCTGACTTTC. Translated: CASLASGANVLTF.

At least ten counts were recorded for this clonotype. This rearrangement joins TRBV4-3 to TRBJ1-6; 9 bases match TRBD1. With 1 base clipped from V and 7 bases from J, the junction kept 5 bases outside the gene matches. The CDR3 spans 16 residues. Germline CDR1 is LGHNA and CDR2 is YSLEER. The CDR3 loop reads CASSQVPTGGNSPLHF. The CDR3 DNA reads TGCGCCAGCAGCCAAGTTCCGACAGGGGGAAATTCACCCCTCCACTTT.

This clonotype occurred many times. The chain links TRBV10-1 to TRBJ2-2; 7 bases fit TRBD2. This CDR3 has 14 amino acids. The germline CDR1 and CDR2 sequences are WNHNN and SYGVQD (reference sequence). Trimming at V came to 3 bases and at J to 5 bases, leaving 3 bases not matched to a gene. CDR3 coding DNA: TGCGCCAGCAGTGATCCGGGGGGAACCGGGGAGCTGTTTTTT. It specifies CASSDPGGTGELFF.

The chain links TRBV6-4 to TRBJ2-3; D gene uncertain. With 3 bases removed from V and 3 bases from J, the gap between germline ends came to 7 bases. CDR1 MRHNA and CDR2 SNTAGT come from the germline V gene. The CDR3 length is 13 residues. The CDR3 nucleotides are TGTGCCAGCAGTGAAGTAGAGACAGATACGCAGTATTTT. Protein product: CASSEVETDTQYF.

This clonotype was detected many times. CDR3 in amino acids: CASIRTFNTGELFF. CDR3 DNA: TGTGCCAGCATCAGGACTTTCAACACCGGGGAGCTGTTTTTT. The chain recombines TRBV12-3 or TRBV12-4 with TRBJ2-2, with D possibly matching TRBD2 (5 bases). This CDR3 has 14 amino acids. Trimming stripped 7 bases from V and 2 bases from J, with 11 bases between.

This clonotype was seen many times. The gene calls are TRBV20-1 and TRBJ2-3; D unresolved. The V gene lost 2 bases and the J gene lost 2 bases, with 8 bases spanning the gap. The germline gives CDR1 DFQATT, CDR2 SNEGSKA (reference sequence). This CDR3 region has 13 residues. The CDR3 nucleotides read TGCAGTGCTAGACCTTCTAACACAGATACGCAGTATTTT. Protein sequence: CSARPSNTDTQYF.

This clonotype has ten or more counts. The chain employs TRBV12-3 or TRBV12-4 and TRBJ2-5; TRBD2 matches at 8 bases. The CDR3 contains 13 residues. V shed 8 bases, J shed 5 bases, and the junction held 7 bases outside the gene matches. This CDR3 reads CASSYSGIETQYF. The DNA for the CDR3 is TGTGCCAGCTCGTATAGCGGGATTGAGACCCAGTACTTC.

This clonotype has at least ten counts. V is TRBV11-2 and J is TRBJ2-2; no definite D call. This CDR3 spans 14 amino acids. The germline gives CDR1 SGHAT, CDR2 FQNNGV. Trimming removed 3 bases from V and 0 bases from J, with 5 bases in between. CDR3 nucleotide sequence: TGTGCCAGCAGCTTTGGGCCGAACACCGGGGAGCTGTTTTTT. The encoded protein is CASSFGPNTGELFF.

This clonotype has at least ten counts. V and J are TRBV7-9 and TRBJ2-5; no firm D call. Germline CDR1 and CDR2: SEHNR and FQNEAQ (reference sequence). The CDR3 has 14 residues. Trimming removed 5 bases from V and 2 bases from J, with 12 bases in between. This CDR3 is CASSPWALQETQYF. The CDR3 region has the DNA TGTGCCAGCAGCCCGTGGGCCCTTCAAGAGACCCAGTACTTC.

This clonotype was seen at least ten times. DNA for the CDR3: TGTGCCAGCAGTGTATCTAGCGCGGGAGCACGTAATGAGCAGTTCTTC. It yields the protein CASSVSSAGARNEQFF. The J gene is TRBJ2-1, the V gene TRBV25-1, with 7 bases that match TRBD2. Germline CDR1 MGHDK, CDR2 SYGVNS. V was clipped by 4 bases and J by 7 bases; unmatched bases: 13. The CDR3 length is 16 residues. The full variable domain, rest sourced from reference TRBV25-1 and TRBJ2-1, is EADIYQTPRYLVIGTGKKITLECSQTMGHDKMYWYQQDPGMELHLIHYSYGVNSTEKGDLSSESTVSRIRTEHFPLTLESARPSHTSQYLCASSVSSAGARNEQFFGPGTRLTVL.

This clonotype was detected many times. V and J are TRBV4-2 and TRBJ2-2, with D possibly being TRBD2 (7 bases). Trimming removed 1 base from V and 7 bases from J, with 31 bases in between. Per the germline V gene, CDR1 is LGHNA and CDR2 is YNFKEQ. CDR3 length equals 21 residues. CDR3 region: CASSQVRPRGGRALRVGELFF. The CDR3 DNA is TGTGCCAGCAGCCAAGTTCGGCCTCGAGGGGGGAGGGCCCTCCGTGTCGGGGAGCTGTTTTTT.

In its sample, this clonotype was seen many times. The CDR3, as DNA: TGTGCCAGCAGCCAAGGGGTACTAACTTCCCGGGAGCTGTTTTTT. Translating gives CASSQGVLTSRELFF. This chain joins TRBV3-1 and TRBJ2-2, with D hard to call. The length of the CDR3 is 15 residues. CDR1 and CDR2 (germline): LGHDT, YNNKEL (reference sequence). The V end lost 1 base, the J end lost 9 bases, and 15 bases lay between the germline ends. Full variable domain (rest looked up from reference TRBV3-1 and TRBJ2-2): DTAVSQTPKYLVTQMGNDKSIKCEQNLGHDTMYWYKQDSKKFLKIMFSYNNKELIINETVPNRFSPKSPDKAHLNLHINSLELGDSAVYFCASSQGVLTSRELFFGEGSRLTVL.

This chain joins TRBV7-2 and TRBJ2-7; D gene unclear. The CDR3 extends over 13 amino acids. Per the germline V gene, CDR1 is SGHTA and CDR2 is FQGNSA. With 3 bases removed from V and 5 bases from J, the gap between germline ends came to 11 bases. CDR3 region: CASSFGTYNEQYF. CDR3 bases: TGTGCCAGCAGCTTTGGTACCTATAACGAGCAGTACTTC.

This clonotype was recorded a few times. The J gene is TRBJ2-3, the V gene TRBV5-1, with TRBD2 matching 7 bases. The length of the CDR3 is 15 residues. J was trimmed by 4 bases and V by 1 base; bases with no gene match: 6. Germline CDR1 and CDR2: SGHRS and YFSETQ. The CDR3 reads CASSLSGVVPDTQYF. The CDR3 DNA follows: TGCGCCAGCAGCTTGAGCGGGGTGGTCCCAGATACGCAGTATTTT.

This clonotype came up many times. This chain joins TRBV7-2 and TRBJ2-5; D is undetermined. V was pared by 11 bases and J by 1 base, with 14 bases between. This CDR3 has 13 amino acids. Looked up from germline, CDR1 is SGHTA and CDR2 is FQGNSA. CDR3 nucleotides: TGTGCCGCCTCCAAGGCACCCCAAGAGACCCAGTACTTC. It specifies CAASKAPQETQYF.

This clonotype was detected many times. The chain combines TRBV5-1 with TRBJ1-2; weak D call: TRBD1 (6 bases). This CDR3 is 11 amino acids long. The ends were cut back, 6 bases at V and 6 bases at J, with 9 bases in the middle. Germline loops: CDR1 SGHRS, CDR2 YFSETQ. The DNA for the CDR3 is TGCGCCAGCACGGCAGGGGATGGCTACACCTTC. Translation: CASTAGDGYTF.